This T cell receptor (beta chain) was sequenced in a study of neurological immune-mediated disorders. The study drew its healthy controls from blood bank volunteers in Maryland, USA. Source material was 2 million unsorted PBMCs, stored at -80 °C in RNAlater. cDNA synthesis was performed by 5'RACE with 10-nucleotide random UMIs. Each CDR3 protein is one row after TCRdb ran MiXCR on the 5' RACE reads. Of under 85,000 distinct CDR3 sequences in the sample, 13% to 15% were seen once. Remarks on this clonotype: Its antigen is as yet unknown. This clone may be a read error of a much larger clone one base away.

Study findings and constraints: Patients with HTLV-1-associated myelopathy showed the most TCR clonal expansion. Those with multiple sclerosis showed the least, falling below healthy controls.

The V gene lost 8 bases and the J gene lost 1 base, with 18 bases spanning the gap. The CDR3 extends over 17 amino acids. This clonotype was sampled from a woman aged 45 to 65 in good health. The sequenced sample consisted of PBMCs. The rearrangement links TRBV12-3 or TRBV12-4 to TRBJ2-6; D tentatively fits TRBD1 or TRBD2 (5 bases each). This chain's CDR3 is CASGPRDGISGANVLTF. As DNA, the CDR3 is TGTGCCAGCGGTCCCCGGGACGGGATTTCTGGGGCCAACGTCCTGACTTTC.